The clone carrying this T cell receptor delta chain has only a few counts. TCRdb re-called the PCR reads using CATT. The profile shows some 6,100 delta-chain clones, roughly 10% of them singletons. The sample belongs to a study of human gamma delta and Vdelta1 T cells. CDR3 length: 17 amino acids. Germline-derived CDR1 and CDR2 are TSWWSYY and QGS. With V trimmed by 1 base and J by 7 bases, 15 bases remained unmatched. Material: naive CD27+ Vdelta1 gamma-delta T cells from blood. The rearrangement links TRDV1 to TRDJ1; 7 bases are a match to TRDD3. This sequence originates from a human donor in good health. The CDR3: CALGERSAGYRKIKLIF. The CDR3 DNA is TGTGCTCTTGGGGAACGCAGTGCGGGATACAGGAAAATTAAACTCATCTTT.